The next 9 T cell receptor beta chains were all read from a single sample in a study of regulatory T cells in long-lasting Graves disease. iRepertoire HTBI primers and Arm-PCR of CDR3 regions built TCR beta libraries. TCRdb reprocessed the multiplex PCR reads via MiXCR and lists one record per CDR3 protein. The sample lists hundreds of thousands of distinct CDR3 sequences, roughly 15% occurring once. The time point denotes: newly diagnosed GD, antithyroid drugs for less than 3 months. PBMC-extracted RNA yielded the TCR library. The same specimen was also included in a second study, on T cells in Graves' hyperthyroidism and ophthalmopathy.

The sample consisted of peripheral blood mononuclear cells (PBMCs), taken at new diagnosis, from a patient treated with antithyroid drugs. The origin of the receptors is a woman aged 30 to 39 with Graves disease.

This clonotype was observed a few times. The CDR3, as DNA: TGTGCCAGCAGTGAAGCAGTTGGCCTGGCGCAGCCCCAGCATTTT. Protein: CASSEAVGLAQPQHF. The V call is TRBV28, the J call TRBJ1-5, with no clear D. Trimming cost V 5 bases and J 7 bases, with 18 bases left between them. CDR1 MDHEN and CDR2 SYDVKM come from the germline V gene. The CDR3 runs 15 residues.

In its sample, this clonotype was seen many times. J is TRBJ1-2 and V is TRBV9, with TRBD1 matching over 8 bases. Looked up from germline, CDR1 is SGDLS and CDR2 is YYNGEE. The CDR3 consists of 14 residues. J gave up 4 bases and V 3 bases, and 5 bases lay outside the gene matches. The CDR3 region is CASSAPTGGYGYTF. The CDR3 DNA reads as TGTGCCAGCAGCGCCCCAACAGGGGGCTATGGCTACACCTTC.

This clonotype was seen at least ten times. The chain uses TRBV19 and TRBJ2-7; D is uncertain. The CDR3 is 13 residues long. From germline, CDR1 is LNHDA and CDR2 SQIVND (reference sequence). Deletions cut 2 bases from V and 3 bases from J, with 8 bases between. As DNA, the CDR3 is TGTGCCAGTAGTATACAAGTACGCTACGAGCAGTACTTC. Protein product: CASSIQVRYEQYF.

The chain couples TRBV9 to TRBJ2-3; D unresolved. Germline-derived CDR1 and CDR2 are SGDLS and YYNGEE. V was shortened by 0 bases and J by 5 bases, with 13 bases between the two germline ends. The CDR3 is made up of 15 amino acids. The CDR3 spells CASSVDYQTKDTQYF. The CDR3 coding sequence is TGTGCCAGCAGCGTAGATTACCAGACAAAAGATACGCAGTATTTT.

This clonotype was seen a few times. This chain joins TRBV19 and TRBJ2-6; 8 bases agree with TRBD1. After removal of 3 bases from V and 0 bases from J, the junction contained 4 bases not matched to a gene. The CDR3 extends over 17 amino acids. Germline assignment: CDR1 LNHDA and CDR2 SQIVND (reference sequence). Here the CDR3 DNA reads TGTGCCAGTAGTATCGGGACAGGAGCCTCTGGGGCCAACGTCCTGACTTTC. It codes for CASSIGTGASGANVLTF.

This clonotype has a handful of counts. The chain recombines TRBV20-1 with TRBJ1-1; TRBD1 aligns across 10 bases. The CDR3 covers 13 residues. After removal of 2 bases from V and 10 bases from J, the junction contained 7 bases not matched to a gene. From germline, CDR1 is DFQATT and CDR2 SNEGSKA (reference sequence). The CDR3 bases are TGCAGTGCTAGACCTGGGACAGGGGTCTTAGCTTTCTTT. Translating it yields CSARPGTGVLAFF.

This CDR3 reads CASSSAGGTSTDTQYF. The CDR3 DNA follows: TGTGCCAGCAGCTCAGCTGGCGGGACCAGCACAGATACGCAGTATTTT. V gene TRBV11-2 combines with J gene TRBJ2-3, with a tentative D call TRBD2 (6 bases). The germline V and J ends were trimmed by 4 bases and 0 bases, with 14 bases remaining between them. Per germline, CDR1 SGHAT and CDR2 FQNNGV. The CDR3 covers 16 residues.

V usage is TRBV11-2 and J usage is TRBJ1-2, with D hard to call. This CDR3 contains 15 residues. V was pared by 5 bases and J by 8 bases, with 21 bases between. Germline V lookup: CDR1 SGHAT, CDR2 FQNNGV. CDR3 coding DNA: TGTGCCAGCAGCCAACACTTATCTGTCCCGGCGGGCTACACCTTC. Its translation: CASSQHLSVPAGYTF.

The table lists this clonotype with many counts. V usage is TRBV7-6 and J usage is TRBJ1-4, with D perhaps matching TRBD1 (6 bases). The germline V gene encodes CDR1 SGHVS and CDR2 FNYEAQ. V dropped 5 bases and J dropped 8 bases, with 6 bases sitting between them. This CDR3 comprises 11 residues. CDR3 bases: TGTGCCAGCAGCACAGGGGAAAAACTGTTTTTT. Translated: CASSTGEKLFF.